This TCR beta chain originates from a study of regulatory T cells in long-lasting Graves disease. The sample's time point: newly diagnosed GD, antithyroid drugs for less than 3 months. The TCR library was made from RNA extracted from PBMCs. This clonotype has ten or more counts. CDR3-region Arm-PCR and iRepertoire HTBI primers produced the TCR beta libraries. TCRdb reanalysed the multiplex PCR reads using MiXCR and keeps one entry per CDR3 protein. The sample records more than 450,000 distinct CDR3 sequences, more than 10% being singletons. Trimming removed 3 bases at V and 8 bases at J, with 13 bases between. Germline values: CDR1 DFQATT, CDR2 SNEGSKA (reference sequence). The length of the CDR3 is 12 residues. A further study also used this sample, focusing on T cells in Graves' hyperthyroidism and ophthalmopathy.

Sequenced here: peripheral blood mononuclear cells (PBMCs), sampled at new diagnosis, from a patient treated with antithyroid drugs. This sequence joins TRBV20-1 and TRBJ1-2; D gene ambiguous. The source is a woman between 25 and 40 years old with Graves disease. CDR3 DNA sequence: TGCAGTGCTAGTACGGGCGCGGGGGGCTACACCTTC. Amino acid sequence: CSASTGAGGYTF.